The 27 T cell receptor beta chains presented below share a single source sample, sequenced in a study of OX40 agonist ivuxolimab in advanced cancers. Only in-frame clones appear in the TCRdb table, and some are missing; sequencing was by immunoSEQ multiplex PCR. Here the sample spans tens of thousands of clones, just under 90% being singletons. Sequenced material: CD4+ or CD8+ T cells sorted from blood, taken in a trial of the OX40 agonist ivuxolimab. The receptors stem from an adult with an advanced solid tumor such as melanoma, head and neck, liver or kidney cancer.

Here the CDR3 reads CASSYSDGVGTDTQYF. The CDR3 DNA is TGTGCCAGCAGTTACTCCGATGGGGTTGGCACAGATACGCAGTATTTT. The chain uses TRBV6-5 and TRBJ2-3; D is ambiguous. Germline CDR1 is MNHEY and CDR2 is SVGAGI. The CDR3 totals 16 residues. Between the trimmed V and J ends, which lost 0 bases and 1 base, there was a span of 11 bases.

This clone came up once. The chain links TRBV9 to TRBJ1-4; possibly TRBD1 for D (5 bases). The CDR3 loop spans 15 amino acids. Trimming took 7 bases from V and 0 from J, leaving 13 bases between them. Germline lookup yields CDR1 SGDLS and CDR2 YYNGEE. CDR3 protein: CASRGGRTTNEKLFF. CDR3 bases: TGTGCCAGCCGCGGGGGGAGAACAACTAATGAAAAACTGTTTTTT.

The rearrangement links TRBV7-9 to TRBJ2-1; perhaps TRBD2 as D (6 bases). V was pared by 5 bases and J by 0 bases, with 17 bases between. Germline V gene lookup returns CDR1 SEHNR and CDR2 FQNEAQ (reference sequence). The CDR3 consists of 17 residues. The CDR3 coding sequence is TGTGCCAGCAGCGGCCCGTCGGGACTCAGCTCCTACAATGAGCAGTTCTTC. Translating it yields CASSGPSGLSSYNEQFF. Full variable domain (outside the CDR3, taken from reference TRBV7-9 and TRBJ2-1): DTGVSQNPRHKITKRGQNVTFRCDPISEHNRLYWYRQTLGQGPEFLTYFQNEAQLEKSRLLSDRFSAERPKGSFSTLEIQRTEQGDSAMYLCASSGPSGLSSYNEQFFGPGTRLTVL.

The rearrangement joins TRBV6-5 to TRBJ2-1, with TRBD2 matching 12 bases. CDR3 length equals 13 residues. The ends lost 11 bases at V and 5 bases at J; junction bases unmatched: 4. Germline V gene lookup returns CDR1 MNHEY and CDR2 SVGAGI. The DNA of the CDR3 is TGTGCCGCGGGACTAGCGGGCCACAATGAGCAGTTCTTC. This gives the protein CAAGLAGHNEQFF.

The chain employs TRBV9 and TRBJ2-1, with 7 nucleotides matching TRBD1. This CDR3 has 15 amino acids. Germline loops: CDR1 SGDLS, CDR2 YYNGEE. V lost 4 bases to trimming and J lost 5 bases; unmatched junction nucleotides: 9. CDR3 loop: CASSPFEGANNEQFF. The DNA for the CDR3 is TGTGCCAGCAGCCCATTCGAGGGGGCGAACAATGAGCAGTTCTTC.

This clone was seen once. CDR3 loop: CSAPGTEAFF. The CDR3 region has the DNA TGCAGCGCCCCGGGCACTGAAGCTTTCTTT. V and J are TRBV29-1 and TRBJ1-1, with no clear D. The CDR3 has 10 residues. Trimming stripped 7 bases from V and 4 bases from J, with 7 bases between. Germline V gene data show CDR1 as SQVTM and CDR2 as ANQGSEA.

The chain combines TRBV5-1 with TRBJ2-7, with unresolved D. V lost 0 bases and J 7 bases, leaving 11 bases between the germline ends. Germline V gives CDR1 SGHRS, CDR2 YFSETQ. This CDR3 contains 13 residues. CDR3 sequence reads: CASSLGTSWEQYF. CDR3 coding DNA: TGCGCCAGCAGCTTGGGGACCTCTTGGGAGCAGTACTTC.

This chain's CDR3 is CASSMTGGPDTQYF. The CDR3 region has the DNA TGTGCCAGTAGTATGACAGGGGGCCCAGATACGCAGTATTTT. V gene TRBV19 combines with J gene TRBJ2-3; the match to TRBD1 covers 10 bases. The CDR3 consists of 14 residues. Germline loops: CDR1 LNHDA, CDR2 SQIVND (reference sequence). Trimming removed 3 bases from V and 4 bases from J; junction bases left unmatched: 1.

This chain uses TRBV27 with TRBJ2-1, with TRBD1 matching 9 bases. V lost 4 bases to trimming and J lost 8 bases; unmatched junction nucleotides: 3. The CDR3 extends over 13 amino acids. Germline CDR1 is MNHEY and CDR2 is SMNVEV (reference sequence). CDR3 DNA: TGTGCCAGCAGTTCCGACAGGGGGTATGAGCAGTTCTTC. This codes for CASSSDRGYEQFF.

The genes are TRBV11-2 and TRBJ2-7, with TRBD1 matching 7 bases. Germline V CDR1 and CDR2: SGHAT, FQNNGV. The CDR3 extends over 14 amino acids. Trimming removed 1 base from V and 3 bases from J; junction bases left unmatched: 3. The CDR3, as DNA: TGTGCCAGCAGCTTAGGCCCAGGGGGCTACGAGCAGTACTTC. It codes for CASSLGPGGYEQYF. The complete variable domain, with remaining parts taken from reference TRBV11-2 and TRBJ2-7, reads EAGVAQSPRYKIIEKRQSVAFWCNPISGHATLYWYQQILGQGPKLLIQFQNNGVVDDSQLPKDRFSAERLKGVDSTLKIQPAKLEDSAVYLCASSLGPGGYEQYFGPGTRLTVT.

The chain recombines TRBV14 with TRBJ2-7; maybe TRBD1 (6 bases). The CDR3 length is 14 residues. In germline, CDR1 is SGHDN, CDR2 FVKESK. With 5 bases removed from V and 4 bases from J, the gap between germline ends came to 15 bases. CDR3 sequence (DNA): TGTGCCAGCAGCACCGGGCAGGGGAGATACGAGCAGTACTTC. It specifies CASSTGQGRYEQYF.

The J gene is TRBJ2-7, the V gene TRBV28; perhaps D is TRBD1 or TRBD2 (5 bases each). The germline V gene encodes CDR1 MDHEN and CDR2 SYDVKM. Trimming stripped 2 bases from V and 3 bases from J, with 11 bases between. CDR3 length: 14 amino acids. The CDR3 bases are TGTGCCAGCAGTTTACAGGGACCCAGCTACGAGCAGTACTTC. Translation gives CASSLQGPSYEQYF. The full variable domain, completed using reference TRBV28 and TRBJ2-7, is DVKVTQSSRYLVKRTGEKVFLECVQDMDHENMFWYRQDPGLGLRLIYFSYDVKMKEKGDIPEGYSVSREKKERFSLILESASTNQTSMYLCASSLQGPSYEQYFGPGTRLTVT.

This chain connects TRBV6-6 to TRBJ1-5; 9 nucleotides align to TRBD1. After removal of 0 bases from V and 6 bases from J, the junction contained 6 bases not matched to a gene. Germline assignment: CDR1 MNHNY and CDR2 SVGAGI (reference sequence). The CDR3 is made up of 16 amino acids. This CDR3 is CASSYSTGGNVQPQHF. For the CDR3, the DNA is TGTGCCAGCAGTTACTCGACAGGGGGTAATGTTCAGCCCCAGCATTTT.

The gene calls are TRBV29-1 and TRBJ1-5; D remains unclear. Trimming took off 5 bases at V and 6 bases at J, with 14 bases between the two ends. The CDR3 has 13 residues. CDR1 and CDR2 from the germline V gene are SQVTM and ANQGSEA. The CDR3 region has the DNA TGCAGCGTTCGGGCCCACTCCGGTCAGCCCCAGCATTTT. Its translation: CSVRAHSGQPQHF.

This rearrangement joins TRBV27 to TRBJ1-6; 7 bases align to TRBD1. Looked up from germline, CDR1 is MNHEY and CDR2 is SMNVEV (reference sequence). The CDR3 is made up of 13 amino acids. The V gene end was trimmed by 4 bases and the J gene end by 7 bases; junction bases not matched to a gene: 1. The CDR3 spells CASSWDSNSPLHF. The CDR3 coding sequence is TGTGCCAGCAGTTGGGACAGCAATTCACCCCTCCACTTT.

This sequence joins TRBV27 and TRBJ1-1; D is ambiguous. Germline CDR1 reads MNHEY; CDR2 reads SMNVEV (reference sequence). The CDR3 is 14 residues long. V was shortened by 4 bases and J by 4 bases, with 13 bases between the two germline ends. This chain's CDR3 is CASSSNPQFTEAFF. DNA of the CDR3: TGTGCCAGCAGTTCTAACCCACAATTCACTGAAGCTTTCTTT.

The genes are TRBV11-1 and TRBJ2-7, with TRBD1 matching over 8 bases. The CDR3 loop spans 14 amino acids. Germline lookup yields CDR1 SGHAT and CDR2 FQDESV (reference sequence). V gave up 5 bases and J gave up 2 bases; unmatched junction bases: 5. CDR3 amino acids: CASSPSTGAYEQYF. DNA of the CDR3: TGTGCCAGCAGCCCATCGACAGGGGCCTACGAGCAGTACTTC.

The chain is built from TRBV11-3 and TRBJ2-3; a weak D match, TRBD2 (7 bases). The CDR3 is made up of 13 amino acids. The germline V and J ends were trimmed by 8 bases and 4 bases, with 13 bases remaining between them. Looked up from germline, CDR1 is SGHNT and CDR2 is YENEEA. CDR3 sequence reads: CASRGASSDTQYF. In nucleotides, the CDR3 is TGTGCCAGCCGGGGGGCTTCATCAGATACGCAGTATTTT. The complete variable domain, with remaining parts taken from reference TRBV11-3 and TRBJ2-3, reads EAGVVQSPRYKIIEKKQPVAFWCNPISGHNTLYWYLQNLGQGPELLIRYENEEAVDDSQLPKDRFSAERLKGVDSTLKIQPAELGDSAVYLCASRGASSDTQYFGPGTRLTVL.

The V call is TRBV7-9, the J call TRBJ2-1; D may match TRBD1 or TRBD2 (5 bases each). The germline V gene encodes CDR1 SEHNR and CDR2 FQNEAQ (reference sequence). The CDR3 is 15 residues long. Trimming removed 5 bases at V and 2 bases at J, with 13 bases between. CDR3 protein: CASSPRDLTYNEQFF. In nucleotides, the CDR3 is TGTGCCAGCAGCCCCCGGGACCTGACCTACAATGAGCAGTTCTTC.

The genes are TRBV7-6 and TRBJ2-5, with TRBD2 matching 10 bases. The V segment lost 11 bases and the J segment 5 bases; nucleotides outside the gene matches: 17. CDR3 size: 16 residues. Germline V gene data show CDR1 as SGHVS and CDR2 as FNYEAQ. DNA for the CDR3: TGTGCCTCAACGCCCCTTTCTAGCGGGAGTCAGGAGACCCAGTACTTC. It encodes CASTPLSSGSQETQYF.

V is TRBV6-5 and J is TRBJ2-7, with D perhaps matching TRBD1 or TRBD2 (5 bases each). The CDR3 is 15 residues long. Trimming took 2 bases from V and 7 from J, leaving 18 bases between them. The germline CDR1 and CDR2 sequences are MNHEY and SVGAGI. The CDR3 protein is CASSYRGALLREQYF. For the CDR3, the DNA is TGTGCCAGCAGTTACAGGGGAGCCTTATTGAGGGAGCAGTACTTC.

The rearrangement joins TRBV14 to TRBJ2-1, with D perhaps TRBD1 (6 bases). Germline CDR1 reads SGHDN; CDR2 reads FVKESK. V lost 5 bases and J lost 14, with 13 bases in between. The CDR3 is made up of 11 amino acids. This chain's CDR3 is CASSVDRKEFF. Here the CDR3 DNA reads TGTGCCAGCAGCGTGGACAGAAAGGAGTTCTTC.

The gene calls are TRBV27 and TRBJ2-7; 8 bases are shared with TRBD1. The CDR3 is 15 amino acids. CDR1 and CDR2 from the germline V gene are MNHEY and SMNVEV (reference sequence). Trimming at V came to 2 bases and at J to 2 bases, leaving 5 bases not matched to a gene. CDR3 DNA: TGTGCCAGCAGTTTACTCGGACAGGGCCCCTACGAGCAGTACTTC. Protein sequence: CASSLLGQGPYEQYF.

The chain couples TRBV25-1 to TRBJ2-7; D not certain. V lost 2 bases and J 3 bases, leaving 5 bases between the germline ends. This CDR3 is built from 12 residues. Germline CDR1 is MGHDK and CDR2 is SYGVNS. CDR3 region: CASSENSYEQYF. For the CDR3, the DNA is TGTGCCAGCAGTGAAAACAGCTACGAGCAGTACTTC.

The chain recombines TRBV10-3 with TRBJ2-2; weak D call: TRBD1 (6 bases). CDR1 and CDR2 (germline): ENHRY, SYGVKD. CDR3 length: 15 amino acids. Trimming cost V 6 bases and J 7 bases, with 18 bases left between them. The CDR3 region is CAISEQGSKDGELFF. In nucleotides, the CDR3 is TGTGCCATCAGCGAACAGGGAAGTAAGGACGGGGAGCTGTTTTTT.

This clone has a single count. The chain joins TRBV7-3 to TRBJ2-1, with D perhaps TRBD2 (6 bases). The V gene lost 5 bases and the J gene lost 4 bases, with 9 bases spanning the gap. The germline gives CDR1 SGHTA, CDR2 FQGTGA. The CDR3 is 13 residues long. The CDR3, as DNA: TGTGCCAGCAGCCCGGGGACTTACAATGAGCAGTTCTTC. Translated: CASSPGTYNEQFF.

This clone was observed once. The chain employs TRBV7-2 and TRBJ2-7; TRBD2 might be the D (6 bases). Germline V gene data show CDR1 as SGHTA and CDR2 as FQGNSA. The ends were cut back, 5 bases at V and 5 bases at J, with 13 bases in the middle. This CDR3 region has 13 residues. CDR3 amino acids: CASSGAGVNEQYF. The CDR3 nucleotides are TGTGCCAGCAGCGGAGCGGGCGTGAACGAGCAGTACTTC.